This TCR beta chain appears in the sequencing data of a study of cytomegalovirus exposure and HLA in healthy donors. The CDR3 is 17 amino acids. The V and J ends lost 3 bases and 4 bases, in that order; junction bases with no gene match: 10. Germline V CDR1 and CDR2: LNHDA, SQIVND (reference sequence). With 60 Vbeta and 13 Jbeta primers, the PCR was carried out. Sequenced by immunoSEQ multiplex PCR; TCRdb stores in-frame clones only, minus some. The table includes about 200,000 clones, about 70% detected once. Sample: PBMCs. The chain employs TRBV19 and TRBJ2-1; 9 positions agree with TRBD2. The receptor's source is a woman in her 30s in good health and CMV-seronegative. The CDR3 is CASSIPGAGGEYNEQFF. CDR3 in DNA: TGTGCCAGTAGTATCCCTGGGGCGGGAGGGGAATACAATGAGCAGTTCTTC. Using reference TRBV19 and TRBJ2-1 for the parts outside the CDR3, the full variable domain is DGGITQSPKYLFRKEGQNVTLSCEQNLNHDAMYWYRQDPGQGLRLIYYSQIVNDFQKGDIAEGYSVSREKKESFPLTVTSAQKNPTAFYLCASSIPGAGGEYNEQFFGPGTRLTVL.